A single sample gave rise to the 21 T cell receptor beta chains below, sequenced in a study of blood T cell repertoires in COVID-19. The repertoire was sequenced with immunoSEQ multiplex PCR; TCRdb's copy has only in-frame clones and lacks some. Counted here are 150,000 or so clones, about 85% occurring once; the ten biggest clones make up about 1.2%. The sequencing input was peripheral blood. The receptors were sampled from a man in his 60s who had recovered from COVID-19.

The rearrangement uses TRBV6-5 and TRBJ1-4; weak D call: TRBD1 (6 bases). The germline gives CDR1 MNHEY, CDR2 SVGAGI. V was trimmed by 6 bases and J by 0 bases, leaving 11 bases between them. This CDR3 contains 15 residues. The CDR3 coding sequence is TGTGCCAGCAGGGACAGAGGAGCAACTAATGAAAAACTGTTTTTT. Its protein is CASRDRGATNEKLFF.

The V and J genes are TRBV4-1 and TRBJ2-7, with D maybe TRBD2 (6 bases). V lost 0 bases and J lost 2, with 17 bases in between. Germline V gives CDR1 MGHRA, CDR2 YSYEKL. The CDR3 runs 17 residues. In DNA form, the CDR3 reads TGCGCCAGCAGCCAAGAGTCGGGGGACCCCGTGGCCTACGAGCAGTACTTC. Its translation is CASSQESGDPVAYEQYF.

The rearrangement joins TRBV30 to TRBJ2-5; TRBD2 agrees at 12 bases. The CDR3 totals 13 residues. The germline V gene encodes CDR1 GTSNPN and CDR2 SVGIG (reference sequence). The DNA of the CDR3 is TGTGCAGGAACCGGGACTAGCGGGGAGACCCAGTACTTC. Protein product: CAGTGTSGETQYF.

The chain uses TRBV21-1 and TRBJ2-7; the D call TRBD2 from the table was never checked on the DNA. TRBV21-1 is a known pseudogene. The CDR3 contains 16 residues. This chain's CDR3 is CASSKVLKRSSYEQYF. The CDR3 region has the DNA TGTGCCAGCAGCAAGGTGCTCAAAAGGAGCTCCTACGAGCAGTACTTC.

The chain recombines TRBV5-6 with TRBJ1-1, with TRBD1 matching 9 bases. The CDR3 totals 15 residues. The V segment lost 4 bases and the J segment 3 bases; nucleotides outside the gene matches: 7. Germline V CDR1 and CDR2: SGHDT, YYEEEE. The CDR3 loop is CASSASDRGDTEAFF. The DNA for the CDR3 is TGTGCCAGCAGCGCCTCGGACAGGGGAGACACTGAAGCTTTCTTT.

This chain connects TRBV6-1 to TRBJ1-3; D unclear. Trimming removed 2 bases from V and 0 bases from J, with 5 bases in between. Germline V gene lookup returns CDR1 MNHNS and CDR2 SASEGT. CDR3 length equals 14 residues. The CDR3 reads CASSESSSGNTIYF. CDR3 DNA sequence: TGTGCCAGCAGTGAATCCTCCTCTGGAAACACCATATATTTT.

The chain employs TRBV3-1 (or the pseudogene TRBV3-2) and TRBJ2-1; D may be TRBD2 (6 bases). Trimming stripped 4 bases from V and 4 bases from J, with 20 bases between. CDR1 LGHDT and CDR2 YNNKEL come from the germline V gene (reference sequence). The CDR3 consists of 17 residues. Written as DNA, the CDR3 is TGTGCCAGCAGCCCCCGCTCGGGACGCGGGGTTTACAATGAGCAGTTCTTC. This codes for CASSPRSGRGVYNEQFF.

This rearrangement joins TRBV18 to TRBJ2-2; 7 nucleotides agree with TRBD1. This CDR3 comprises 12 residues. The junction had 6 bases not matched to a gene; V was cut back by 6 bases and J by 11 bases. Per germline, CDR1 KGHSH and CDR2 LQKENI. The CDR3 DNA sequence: TGTGCCAGCTCTAGGGGGCTTGAAGAGCTGTTTTTT. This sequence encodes CASSRGLEELFF.

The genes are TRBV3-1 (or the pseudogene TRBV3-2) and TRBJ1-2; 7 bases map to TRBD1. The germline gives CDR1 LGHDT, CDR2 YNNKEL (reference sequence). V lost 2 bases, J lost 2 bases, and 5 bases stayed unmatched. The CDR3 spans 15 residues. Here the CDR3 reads CASSQRGQYNYGYTF. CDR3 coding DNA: TGTGCCAGCAGCCAACGGGGACAGTACAACTATGGCTACACCTTC.

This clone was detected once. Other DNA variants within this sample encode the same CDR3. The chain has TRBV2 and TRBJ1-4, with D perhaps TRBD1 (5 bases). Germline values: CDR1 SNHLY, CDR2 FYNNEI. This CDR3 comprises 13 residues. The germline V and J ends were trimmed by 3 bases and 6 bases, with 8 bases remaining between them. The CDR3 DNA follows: TGTGCCAGCAGTGACAGGGTGGATGAAAAACTGTTTTTT. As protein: CASSDRVDEKLFF.

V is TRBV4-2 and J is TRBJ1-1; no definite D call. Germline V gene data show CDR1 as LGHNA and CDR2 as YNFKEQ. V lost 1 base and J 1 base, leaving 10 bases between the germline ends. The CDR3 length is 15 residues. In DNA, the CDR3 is TGTGCCAGCAGCCAAGTAGGCCGGGGGAACACTGAAGCTTTCTTT. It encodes CASSQVGRGNTEAFF.

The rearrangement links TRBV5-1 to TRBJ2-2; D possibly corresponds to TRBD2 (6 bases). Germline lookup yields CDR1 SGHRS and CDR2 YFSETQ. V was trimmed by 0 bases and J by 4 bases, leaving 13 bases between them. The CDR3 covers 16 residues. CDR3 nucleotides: TGCGCCAGCAGCTTGGCCGGCGGGGCGGGCACCGGGGAGCTGTTTTTT. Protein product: CASSLAGGAGTGELFF.

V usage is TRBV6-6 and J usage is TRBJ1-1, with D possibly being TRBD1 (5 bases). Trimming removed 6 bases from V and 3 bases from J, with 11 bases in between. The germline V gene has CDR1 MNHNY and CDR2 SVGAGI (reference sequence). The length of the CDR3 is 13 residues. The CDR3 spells CASSMGGYTEAFF. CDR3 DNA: TGTGCCAGCAGCATGGGGGGGTACACTGAAGCTTTCTTT.

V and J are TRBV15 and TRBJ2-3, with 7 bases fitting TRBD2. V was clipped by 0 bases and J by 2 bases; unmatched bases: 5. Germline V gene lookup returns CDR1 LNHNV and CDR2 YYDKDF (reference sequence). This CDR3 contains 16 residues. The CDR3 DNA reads TGTGCCACCAGCAGAGATGAGGGACTAACCACAGATACGCAGTATTTT. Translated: CATSRDEGLTTDTQYF.

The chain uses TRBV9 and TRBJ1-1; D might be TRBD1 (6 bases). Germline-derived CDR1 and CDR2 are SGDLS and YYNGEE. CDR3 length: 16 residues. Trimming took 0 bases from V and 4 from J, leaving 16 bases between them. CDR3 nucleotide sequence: TGTGCCAGCAGCGTAGTAGGGGGGGCAGGGGCCACTGAAGCTTTCTTT. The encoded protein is CASSVVGGAGATEAFF. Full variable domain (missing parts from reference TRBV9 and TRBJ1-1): DSGVTQTPKHLITATGQRVTLRCSPRSGDLSVYWYQQSLDQGLQFLIQYYNGEERAKGNILERFSAQQFPDLHSELNLSSLELGDSALYFCASSVVGGAGATEAFFGQGTRLTVV.

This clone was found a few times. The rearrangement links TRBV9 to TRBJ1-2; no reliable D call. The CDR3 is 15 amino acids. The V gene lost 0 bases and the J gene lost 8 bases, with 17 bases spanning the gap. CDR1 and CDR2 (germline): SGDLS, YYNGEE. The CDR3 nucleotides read TGTGCCAGCAGCGTAGGAGCGGAGGGCGCACGAGGCTACACCTTC. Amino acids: CASSVGAEGARGYTF.

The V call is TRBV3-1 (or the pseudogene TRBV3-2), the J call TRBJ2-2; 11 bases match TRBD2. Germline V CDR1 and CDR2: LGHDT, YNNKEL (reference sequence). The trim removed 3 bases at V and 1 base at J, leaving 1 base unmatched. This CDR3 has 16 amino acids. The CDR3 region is CASSHLAGGNTGELFF. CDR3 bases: TGTGCCAGCAGCCACCTAGCGGGGGGGAACACCGGGGAGCTGTTTTTT.

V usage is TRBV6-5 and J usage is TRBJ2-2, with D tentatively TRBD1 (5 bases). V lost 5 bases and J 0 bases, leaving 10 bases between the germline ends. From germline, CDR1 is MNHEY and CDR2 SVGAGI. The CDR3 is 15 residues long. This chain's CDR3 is CASSRDSPNTGELFF. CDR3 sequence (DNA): TGTGCCAGCAGTCGAGACAGTCCGAACACCGGGGAGCTGTTTTTT.

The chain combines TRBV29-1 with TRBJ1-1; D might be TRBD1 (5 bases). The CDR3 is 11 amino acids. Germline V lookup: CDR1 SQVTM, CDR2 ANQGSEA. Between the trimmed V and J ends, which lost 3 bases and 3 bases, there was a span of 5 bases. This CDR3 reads CSVDRDTEAFF. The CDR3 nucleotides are TGCAGCGTTGACAGGGACACTGAAGCTTTCTTT.

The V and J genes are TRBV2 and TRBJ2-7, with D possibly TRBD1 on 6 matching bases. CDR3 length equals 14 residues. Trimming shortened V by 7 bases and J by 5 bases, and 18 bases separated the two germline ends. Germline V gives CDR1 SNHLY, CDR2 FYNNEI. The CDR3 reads CASMERTDRHEQYF. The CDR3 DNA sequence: TGTGCCAGCATGGAAAGGACAGATAGACACGAGCAGTACTTC.

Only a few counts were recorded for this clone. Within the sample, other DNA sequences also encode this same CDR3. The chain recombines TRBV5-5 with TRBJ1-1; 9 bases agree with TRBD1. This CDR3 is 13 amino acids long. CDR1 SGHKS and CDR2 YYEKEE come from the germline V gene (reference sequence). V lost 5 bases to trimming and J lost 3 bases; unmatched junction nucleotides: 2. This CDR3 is CASSRQGDTEAFF. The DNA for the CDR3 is TGTGCCAGCAGTCGACAGGGGGACACTGAAGCTTTCTTT. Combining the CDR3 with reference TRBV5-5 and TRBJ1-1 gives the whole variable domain DAGVTQSPTHLIKTRGQQVTLRCSPISGHKSVSWYQQVLGQGPQFIFQYYEKEERGRGNFPDRFSARQFPNYSSELNVNALLLGDSALYLCASSRQGDTEAFFGQGTRLTVV.